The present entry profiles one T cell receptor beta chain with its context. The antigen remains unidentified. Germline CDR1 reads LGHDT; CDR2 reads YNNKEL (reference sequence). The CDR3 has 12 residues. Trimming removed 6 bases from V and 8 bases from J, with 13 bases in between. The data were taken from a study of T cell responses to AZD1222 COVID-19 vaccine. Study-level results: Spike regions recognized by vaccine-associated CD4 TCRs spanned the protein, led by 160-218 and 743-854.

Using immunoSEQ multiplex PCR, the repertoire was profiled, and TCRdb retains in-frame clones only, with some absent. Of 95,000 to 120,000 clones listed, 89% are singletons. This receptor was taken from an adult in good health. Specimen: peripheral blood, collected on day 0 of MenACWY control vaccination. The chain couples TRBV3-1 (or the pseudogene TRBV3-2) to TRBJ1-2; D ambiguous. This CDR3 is CASSREGGGYTF. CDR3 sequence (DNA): TGTGCCAGCAGTCGAGAGGGAGGCGGCTACACCTTC.